A selection of T cell receptor beta chains follows, all from one sample in a study of blood T cell repertoires in COVID-19. Measured with immunoSEQ multiplex PCR; TCRdb has only the in-frame clones, and not every one. The data show 350,000 to 400,000 clones, with approximately 90% seen just once and around 1.2% held by the top ten. Source material: PBMCs or T cells enriched from blood (not recorded which). These receptors were obtained from a young woman who had recovered from COVID-19. Both conserved end residues are part of each CDR3. Fields, in order: J gene, D gene, V gene, clone size, CDR3 DNA, CDR3 protein. D genes are given only for firm matches. Rows may omit the clone size; those that give it use once, few, many or a size class.

j_call: TRBJ1-6
d_call: TRBD1
v_call: TRBV30
clone_size: once
cdr3_nt: TGTGCCTGGAGCCCCAACCGCTTTCGACAGGGCGGCCTCAATTCACCCCTCCACTTT
cdr3_aa: CAWSPNRFRQGGLNSPLHF

j_call: TRBJ1-2
d_call: TRBD1
v_call: TRBV2
clone_size: NA
cdr3_nt: TGTGCCAGCACCCCGGGACAGGGGGTTAACTATGGCTACACCTTC
cdr3_aa: CASTPGQGVNYGYTF

j_call: TRBJ2-7
d_call: TRBD1
v_call: TRBV5-1
clone_size: few
cdr3_nt: TGCGCCAGCAGTTACGCCCTGAACACCCCCGCCGACAGGGGAATCGAGCAGTACTTC
cdr3_aa: CASSYALNTPADRGIEQYF

j_call: TRBJ2-2
d_call: TRBD2
v_call: TRBV7-2
clone_size: NA
cdr3_nt: TGTGCCAGCAGCTTAGGCGGGGGGTTCACCGGGGAGCTGTTTTTT
cdr3_aa: CASSLGGGFTGELFF

j_call: TRBJ2-3
d_call: TRBD2
v_call: TRBV5-1
clone_size: NA
cdr3_nt: TGCGCCAGCAGCCGTCCCGGGGGAATGCGGGGGAGAGGCACAGATACGCAGTATTTT
cdr3_aa: CASSRPGGMRGRGTDTQYF

j_call: TRBJ2-3
d_call: TRBD2
v_call: TRBV4-3
clone_size: NA
cdr3_nt: TGCGCCAGCAGCCTCGCTAGCGGGGGGGCCAGTGTGGATACGCAGTATTTT
cdr3_aa: CASSLASGGASVDTQYF

j_call: TRBJ1-2
d_call: TRBD1
v_call: TRBV2
clone_size: NA
cdr3_nt: TGTGCCAGCAGTCTAAAGGGGGCGCAAAGGCATGGCTACACCTTC
cdr3_aa: CASSLKGAQRHGYTF

j_call: TRBJ2-1
d_call: NA
v_call: TRBV2
clone_size: NA
cdr3_nt: TGTGCCAGCAGTGAAGTCGACTTCTACAATGAGCAGTTCTTC
cdr3_aa: CASSEVDFYNEQFF

j_call: TRBJ2-7
d_call: TRBD2
v_call: TRBV7-3
clone_size: NA
cdr3_nt: TGTGCCAGTCAGGCCGGGACTAGAGCCTACGAGCAGTACTTC
cdr3_aa: CASQAGTRAYEQYF

j_call: TRBJ2-1
d_call: TRBD2
v_call: TRBV5-1
clone_size: NA
cdr3_nt: TGCGCCAGCAGCTTGGTCGGGCTAGCGGAAGTCTACAATGAGCAGTTCTTC
cdr3_aa: CASSLVGLAEVYNEQFF

j_call: TRBJ1-3
d_call: NA
v_call: TRBV18
clone_size: NA
cdr3_nt: TGTGCCAGCTCACCACCCGGGAAATCTGGAAACACCATATATTTT
cdr3_aa: CASSPPGKSGNTIYF

j_call: TRBJ1-1
d_call: NA
v_call: TRBV19
clone_size: few
cdr3_nt: TGTGCCAGTAGTAAGACAGAGAACACTGAAGCTTTCTTT
cdr3_aa: CASSKTENTEAFF

j_call: TRBJ2-3
d_call: TRBD2
v_call: TRBV12-3/TRBV12-4
clone_size: NA
cdr3_nt: TGTGGATCAAGGGCGGGGGGCACAGATACGCAGTATTTT
cdr3_aa: CGSRAGGTDTQYF

j_call: TRBJ1-5
d_call: TRBD1
v_call: TRBV2
clone_size: once
cdr3_nt: TGTGCCAGCACCGGGACAGGTGCGACTAGCAATCAGCCCCAGCATTTT
cdr3_aa: CASTGTGATSNQPQHF

j_call: TRBJ1-2
d_call: TRBD1
v_call: TRBV7-9
clone_size: NA
cdr3_nt: TGTGCCAGCAGCGCTAGACAGGGGGCATGGTATGGCTACACCTTC
cdr3_aa: CASSARQGAWYGYTF

j_call: TRBJ2-1
d_call: TRBD2
v_call: TRBV3-1/TRBV3-2
clone_size: NA
cdr3_nt: TGTGCCAGCAGCCAAGATACCGTATGGCCACTAGCGGGGGGCAGCTCCTACAATGAGCAGTTCTTC
cdr3_aa: CASSQDTVWPLAGGSSYNEQFF

j_call: TRBJ1-1
d_call: NA
v_call: TRBV28
clone_size: few
cdr3_nt: TGTGCCAGCAGACCCCACGACAGAGACACTGAAGCTTTCTTT
cdr3_aa: CASRPHDRDTEAFF

j_call: TRBJ2-1
d_call: TRBD2
v_call: TRBV25-1
clone_size: NA
cdr3_nt: TGTGCCAGCAGTGAATTGTCAGCGGGGGGGAACAATGAGCAGTTCTTC
cdr3_aa: CASSELSAGGNNEQFF

j_call: TRBJ2-3
d_call: NA
v_call: TRBV6-5
clone_size: NA
cdr3_nt: TGTGCCAGCAGGCCTCTGGCCTCCACAGATACGCAGTATTTT
cdr3_aa: CASRPLASTDTQYF

j_call: TRBJ1-6
d_call: NA
v_call: TRBV7-9
clone_size: NA
cdr3_nt: TGTGCCAGCAGCCCTACGGTAAATTCACCCCTCCACTTT
cdr3_aa: CASSPTVNSPLHF

j_call: TRBJ2-5
d_call: NA
v_call: TRBV7-9
clone_size: NA
cdr3_nt: TGTGCCAGCAGCTACACGATCAGGGGAGGGGAGACCCAGTACTTC
cdr3_aa: CASSYTIRGGETQYF

j_call: TRBJ2-1
d_call: TRBD2
v_call: TRBV28
clone_size: NA
cdr3_nt: TGTGCCAGCAGTTCATACCTAGCGGGGGGAAACAATGAGCAGTTCTTC
cdr3_aa: CASSSYLAGGNNEQFF

j_call: TRBJ2-2
d_call: TRBD1
v_call: TRBV15
clone_size: NA
cdr3_nt: TGTGCCACCAGCAGACATGACAGGGATACCGGGGAGCTGTTTTTT
cdr3_aa: CATSRHDRDTGELFF

j_call: TRBJ2-5
d_call: TRBD2
v_call: TRBV5-4
clone_size: NA
cdr3_nt: TGTGCCAGCAGCTTGGGCAGCGGGGGCTGGATGGAGACCCAGTACTTC
cdr3_aa: CASSLGSGGWMETQYF

j_call: TRBJ1-3
d_call: NA
v_call: TRBV10-3
clone_size: NA
cdr3_nt: TGTGCCATCAGTGAGCCGAACTTAATCTCTGGAAACACCATATATTTT
cdr3_aa: CAISEPNLISGNTIYF

j_call: TRBJ1-5
d_call: NA
v_call: TRBV7-8
clone_size: once
cdr3_nt: TGTGCCAGCAGCTTAGGGGGCAGAGTCGACAATCAGCCCCAGCATTTT
cdr3_aa: CASSLGGRVDNQPQHF

j_call: TRBJ2-2
d_call: NA
v_call: TRBV6-5
clone_size: NA
cdr3_nt: TGTGCCAGCAGTTATAACCGGGCCGGGGAGCTGTTTTTT
cdr3_aa: CASSYNRAGELFF

j_call: TRBJ1-2
d_call: NA
v_call: TRBV9
clone_size: few
cdr3_nt: TGTGCCAGCAGCGAAGTGACAGGTTGGGGCTACACCTTC
cdr3_aa: CASSEVTGWGYTF

j_call: TRBJ1-2
d_call: TRBD1
v_call: TRBV2
clone_size: NA
cdr3_nt: TGTGCCAGCAGTGATCGGGCAGGGGGCCCTAACTATGGCTACACCTTC
cdr3_aa: CASSDRAGGPNYGYTF

j_call: TRBJ2-7
d_call: TRBD1
v_call: TRBV19
clone_size: NA
cdr3_nt: TGTGCCAGTAGTATTTCGGGACAGGGGGCGCGGGAGCAGTACTTC
cdr3_aa: CASSISGQGAREQYF

j_call: TRBJ2-7
d_call: NA
v_call: TRBV6-5
clone_size: NA
cdr3_nt: TGTGCCAGCAGTCCAACAGGAGATTACGAGCAGTACTTC
cdr3_aa: CASSPTGDYEQYF

j_call: TRBJ1-5
d_call: TRBD1
v_call: TRBV7-2
clone_size: NA
cdr3_nt: TGTGCCAGCAGCTTAGGACAGGGCTATCAGCCCCAGCATTTT
cdr3_aa: CASSLGQGYQPQHF

j_call: TRBJ1-1
d_call: NA
v_call: TRBV5-1
clone_size: NA
cdr3_nt: TGCGCCAGCAGCTTCGGACGGGAGTGGACTGAAGCTTTCTTT
cdr3_aa: CASSFGREWTEAFF

j_call: TRBJ1-6
d_call: NA
v_call: TRBV27
clone_size: NA
cdr3_nt: TGTGCCAGCAGTCCGACTAAGGCAGGCTTAAATTCACCCCTCCACTTT
cdr3_aa: CASSPTKAGLNSPLHF

j_call: TRBJ2-3
d_call: TRBD2
v_call: TRBV7-9
clone_size: NA
cdr3_nt: TGTGCCAGCAGCACCTCTGGCGGGGGGCCCCCAGATACGCAGTATTTT
cdr3_aa: CASSTSGGGPPDTQYF

j_call: TRBJ1-1
d_call: NA
v_call: TRBV5-1
clone_size: NA
cdr3_nt: TGCGCCAGCAGCTTGGACCCCGGGAACACTGAAGCTTTCTTT
cdr3_aa: CASSLDPGNTEAFF

j_call: TRBJ1-1
d_call: NA
v_call: TRBV11-3
clone_size: once
cdr3_nt: TGTGCCAGCAGCTTACGGGGGGACAACACTGAAGCTTTCTTT
cdr3_aa: CASSLRGDNTEAFF

j_call: TRBJ2-1
d_call: NA
v_call: TRBV9
clone_size: NA
cdr3_nt: TGTGCCAGCAGCGTAGAGTACAGGGACGATGAGCAGTTCTTC
cdr3_aa: CASSVEYRDDEQFF

j_call: TRBJ2-2
d_call: NA
v_call: TRBV5-4
clone_size: NA
cdr3_nt: TGTGCCAGCAGCTTGGTTTATAGTACCGGGGAGCTGTTTTTT
cdr3_aa: CASSLVYSTGELFF

j_call: TRBJ2-3
d_call: NA
v_call: TRBV11-2
clone_size: NA
cdr3_nt: TGTGCCAGCAGCCAGACAGGCACAGATACGCAGTATTTT
cdr3_aa: CASSQTGTDTQYF

j_call: TRBJ2-2
d_call: NA
v_call: TRBV18
clone_size: NA
cdr3_nt: TGTGCCAGCTCACCACCGGGCTCGAACACCGGGGAGCTGTTTTTT
cdr3_aa: CASSPPGSNTGELFF

j_call: TRBJ1-1
d_call: NA
v_call: TRBV29-1
clone_size: once
cdr3_nt: TGCAGCGTTGACAGGGGCGGAAACACTGAAGCTTTCTTT
cdr3_aa: CSVDRGGNTEAFF

j_call: TRBJ1-2
d_call: NA
v_call: TRBV4-1
clone_size: NA
cdr3_nt: TGCGCCAGCAGCCCTCCCCCGGGGGGCGGAGAGAAATATGGCTACACCTTC
cdr3_aa: CASSPPPGGGEKYGYTF

j_call: TRBJ2-3
d_call: TRBD2
v_call: TRBV4-1
clone_size: NA
cdr3_nt: TGCGCCAGCAGGGGAGGGGGCACAGATACGCAGTATTTT
cdr3_aa: CASRGGGTDTQYF

j_call: TRBJ1-4
d_call: NA
v_call: TRBV5-5
clone_size: NA
cdr3_nt: TGTGCCAGCAGCTTGGATGGGACATTGGGAGTGGGAAAACTGTTTTTT
cdr3_aa: CASSLDGTLGVGKLFF

j_call: TRBJ2-3
d_call: TRBD1
v_call: TRBV14
clone_size: NA
cdr3_nt: TGTGCCAGCAGCCAACCGCTCAGGGGGCCGGCAGATACGCAGTATTTT
cdr3_aa: CASSQPLRGPADTQYF

j_call: TRBJ1-5
d_call: TRBD1
v_call: TRBV7-8
clone_size: once
cdr3_nt: TGTGCCAGCAGCCCCAGGGGACAGGGCGGTCAGCCCCAGCATTTT
cdr3_aa: CASSPRGQGGQPQHF

j_call: TRBJ1-1
d_call: NA
v_call: TRBV27
clone_size: NA
cdr3_nt: TGTGCCAGCAGTGTAGAGACAGGCATGAACACTGAAGCTTTCTTT
cdr3_aa: CASSVETGMNTEAFF

j_call: TRBJ1-3
d_call: NA
v_call: TRBV30
clone_size: NA
cdr3_nt: TGTGCCTGGAGACAGGTCTCTGGAAACACCATATATTTT
cdr3_aa: CAWRQVSGNTIYF

j_call: TRBJ2-7
d_call: TRBD1
v_call: TRBV7-9
clone_size: NA
cdr3_nt: TGTGCCAGCAGCTCCCCGGGACAGGGGTCCGAGCAGTACTTC
cdr3_aa: CASSSPGQGSEQYF

j_call: TRBJ1-1
d_call: NA
v_call: TRBV6-2/TRBV6-3
clone_size: NA
cdr3_nt: TGTGCCAGCAGTCATAAGACAGGAATGAACACTGAAGCTTTCTTT
cdr3_aa: CASSHKTGMNTEAFF